This T cell receptor (beta chain) derives from a study of patients and donors after allogeneic stem cell transplantation. The V gene's germline CDR1 is SNHLY and CDR2 FYNNEI. The V end was cut by 7 bases, the J end by 1 base, with 12 bases between. The CDR3 loop spans 14 amino acids. One entry per CDR3 protein results from TCRdb running MiXCR on the RT-PCR reads. The sample lists approximately 200,000 distinct CDR3 sequences, less than 45% occurring once. This clonotype showed up just a few times. Source material: blood, either unsorted or a sorted T cell fraction (not recorded which). This clonotype was sampled from a human donor who was either an allogeneic HSCT recipient or a stem cell or donor lymphocyte infusion donor (not recorded which). It is not recorded whose cells these are; they may come from a transplant donor. V and J are TRBV2 and TRBJ2-3; no clear D gene. DNA of the CDR3: TGTGCCAGCAATCAGGATGGGGGCACAGATACGCAGTATTTT. This gives the protein CASNQDGGTDTQYF. The variable domain in full, with the rest retrieved from reference TRBV2 and TRBJ2-3, is EPEVTQTPSHQVTQMGQEVILRCVPISNHLYFYWYRQILGQKVEFLVSFYNNEISEKSEIFDDQFSVERPDGSNFTLKIRSTKLEDSAMYFCASNQDGGTDTQYFGPGTRLTVL.